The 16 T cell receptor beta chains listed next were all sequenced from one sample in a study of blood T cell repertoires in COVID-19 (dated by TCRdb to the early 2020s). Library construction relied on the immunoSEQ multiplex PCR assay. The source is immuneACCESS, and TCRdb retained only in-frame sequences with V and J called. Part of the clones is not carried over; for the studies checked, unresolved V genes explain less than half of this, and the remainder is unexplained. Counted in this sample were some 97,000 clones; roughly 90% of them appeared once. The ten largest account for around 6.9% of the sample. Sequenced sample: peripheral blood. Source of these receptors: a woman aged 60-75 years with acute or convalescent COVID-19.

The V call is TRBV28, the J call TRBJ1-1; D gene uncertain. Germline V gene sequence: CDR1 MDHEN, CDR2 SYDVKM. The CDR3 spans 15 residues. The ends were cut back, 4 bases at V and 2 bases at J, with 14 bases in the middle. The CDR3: CASSSPTNLNTEAFF. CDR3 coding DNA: TGTGCCAGCAGTTCACCGACTAATCTAAACACTGAAGCTTTCTTT.

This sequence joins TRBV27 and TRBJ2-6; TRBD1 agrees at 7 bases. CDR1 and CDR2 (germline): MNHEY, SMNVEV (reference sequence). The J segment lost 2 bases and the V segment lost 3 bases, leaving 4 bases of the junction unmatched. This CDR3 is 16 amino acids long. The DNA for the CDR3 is TGTGCCAGCAGTTTGACTACAGGGGCTGGGGCCAACGTCCTGACTTTC. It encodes CASSLTTGAGANVLTF.

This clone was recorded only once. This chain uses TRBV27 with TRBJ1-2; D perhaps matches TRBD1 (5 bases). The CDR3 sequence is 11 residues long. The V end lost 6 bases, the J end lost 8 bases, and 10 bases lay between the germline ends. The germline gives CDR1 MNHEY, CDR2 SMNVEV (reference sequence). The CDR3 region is CASRGGEGYTF. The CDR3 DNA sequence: TGTGCCAGCAGGGGAGGGGAAGGCTACACCTTC.

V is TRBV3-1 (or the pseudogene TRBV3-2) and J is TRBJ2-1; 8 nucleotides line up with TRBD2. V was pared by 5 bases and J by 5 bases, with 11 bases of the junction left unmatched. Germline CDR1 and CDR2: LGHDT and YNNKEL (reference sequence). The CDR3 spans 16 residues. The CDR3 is CASSAPGTSLHNEQFF. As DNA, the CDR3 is TGTGCCAGCAGCGCCCCCGGGACTAGTCTACACAATGAGCAGTTCTTC.

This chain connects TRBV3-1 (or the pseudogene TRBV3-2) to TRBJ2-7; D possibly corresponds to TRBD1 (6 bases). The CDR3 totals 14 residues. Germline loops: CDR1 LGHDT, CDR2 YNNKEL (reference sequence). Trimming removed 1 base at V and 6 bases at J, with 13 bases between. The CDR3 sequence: CASSQVSGAGEQYF. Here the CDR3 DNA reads TGTGCCAGCAGCCAAGTATCAGGGGCTGGCGAGCAGTACTTC.

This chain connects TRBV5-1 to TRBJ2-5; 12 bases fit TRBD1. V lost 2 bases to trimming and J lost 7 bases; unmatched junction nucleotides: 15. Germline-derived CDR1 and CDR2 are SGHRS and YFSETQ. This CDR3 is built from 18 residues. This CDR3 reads CASSLTGTGGSVGRTQYF. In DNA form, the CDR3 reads TGCGCCAGCAGCTTAACCGGGACAGGGGGCTCTGTGGGGAGGACCCAGTACTTC.

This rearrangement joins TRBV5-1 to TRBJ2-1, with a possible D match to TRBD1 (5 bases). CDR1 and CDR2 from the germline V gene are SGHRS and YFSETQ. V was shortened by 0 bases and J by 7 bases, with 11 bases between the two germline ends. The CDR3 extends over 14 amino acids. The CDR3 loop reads CASSLDRSRNEQFF. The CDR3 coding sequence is TGCGCCAGCAGCTTGGACAGGAGCCGGAATGAGCAGTTCTTC.

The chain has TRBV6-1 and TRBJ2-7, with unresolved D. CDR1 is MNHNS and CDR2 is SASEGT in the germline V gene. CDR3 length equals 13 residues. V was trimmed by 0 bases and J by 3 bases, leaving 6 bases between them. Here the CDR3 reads CASSEASGYEQYV. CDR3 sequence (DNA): TGTGCCAGCAGTGAAGCGTCCGGCTACGAGCAGTACGTC.

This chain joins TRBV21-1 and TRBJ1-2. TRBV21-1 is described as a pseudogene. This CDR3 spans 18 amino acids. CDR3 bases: TGTGCCAGCAGCAAAGCGGGGCCAGGGCGGGATGGTAACTATGGCTACACCTTC. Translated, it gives CASSKAGPGRDGNYGYTF.

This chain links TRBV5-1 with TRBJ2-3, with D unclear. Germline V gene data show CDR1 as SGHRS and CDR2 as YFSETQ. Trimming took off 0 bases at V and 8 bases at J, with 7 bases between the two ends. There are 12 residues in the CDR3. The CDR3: CASSLARVTQYF. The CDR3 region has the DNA TGCGCCAGCAGCTTGGCTCGGGTTACGCAGTATTTT.

The CDR3 spells CASSPGQGYNIQYF. The CDR3 DNA sequence: TGTGCCAGCAGCCCCGGACAGGGGTACAACATTCAGTACTTC. The gene calls are TRBV7-9 and TRBJ2-4; 9 nucleotides align to TRBD1. CDR3 length: 14 residues. V shed 5 bases, J shed 7 bases, and the junction held 6 bases outside the gene matches. Germline-derived CDR1 and CDR2 are SEHNR and FQNEAQ (reference sequence).

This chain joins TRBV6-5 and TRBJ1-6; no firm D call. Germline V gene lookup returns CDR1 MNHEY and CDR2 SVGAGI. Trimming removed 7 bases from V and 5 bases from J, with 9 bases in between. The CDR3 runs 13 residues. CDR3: CASNNRDNSPLHF. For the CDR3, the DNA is TGTGCCAGCAACAACAGAGATAATTCACCCCTCCACTTT.

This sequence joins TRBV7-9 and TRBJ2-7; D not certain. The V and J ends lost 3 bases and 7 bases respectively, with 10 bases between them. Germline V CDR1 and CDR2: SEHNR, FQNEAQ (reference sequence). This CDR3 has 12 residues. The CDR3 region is CASSFLAVEQYF. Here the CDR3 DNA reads TGTGCCAGCAGCTTCCTCGCGGTTGAGCAGTACTTC.

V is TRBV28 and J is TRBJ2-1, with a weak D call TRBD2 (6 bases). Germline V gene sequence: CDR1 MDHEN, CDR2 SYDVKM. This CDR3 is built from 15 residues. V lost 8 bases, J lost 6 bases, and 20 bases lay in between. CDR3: CASSQGTSRRNEQFF. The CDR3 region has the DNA TGTGCCAGCTCACAAGGGACTTCTCGTCGCAATGAGCAGTTCTTC. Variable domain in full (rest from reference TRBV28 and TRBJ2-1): DVKVTQSSRYLVKRTGEKVFLECVQDMDHENMFWYRQDPGLGLRLIYFSYDVKMKEKGDIPEGYSVSREKKERFSLILESASTNQTSMYLCASSQGTSRRNEQFFGPGTRLTVL.

DNA for the CDR3: TGTGCCAGCTCATTATTCGTTACCGGGGAGCTGTTTTTT. Amino acid sequence: CASSLFVTGELFF. The chain links TRBV18 to TRBJ2-2; D is unclear. CDR1 and CDR2 from the germline V gene are KGHSH and LQKENI. Trimming cost V 5 bases and J 5 bases, with 9 bases left between them. The CDR3 sequence is 13 residues long.

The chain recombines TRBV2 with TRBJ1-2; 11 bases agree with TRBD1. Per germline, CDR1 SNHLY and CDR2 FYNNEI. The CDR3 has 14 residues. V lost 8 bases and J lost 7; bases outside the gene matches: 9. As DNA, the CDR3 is TGTGCCAGCGGGGGACAGGGGGTTCTCTCTGGCTACACCTTC. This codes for CASGGQGVLSGYTF. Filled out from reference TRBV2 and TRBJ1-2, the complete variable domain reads EPEVTQTPSHQVTQMGQEVILRCVPISNHLYFYWYRQILGQKVEFLVSFYNNEISEKSEIFDDQFSVERPDGSNFTLKIRSTKLEDSAMYFCASGGQGVLSGYTFGSGTRLTVV.